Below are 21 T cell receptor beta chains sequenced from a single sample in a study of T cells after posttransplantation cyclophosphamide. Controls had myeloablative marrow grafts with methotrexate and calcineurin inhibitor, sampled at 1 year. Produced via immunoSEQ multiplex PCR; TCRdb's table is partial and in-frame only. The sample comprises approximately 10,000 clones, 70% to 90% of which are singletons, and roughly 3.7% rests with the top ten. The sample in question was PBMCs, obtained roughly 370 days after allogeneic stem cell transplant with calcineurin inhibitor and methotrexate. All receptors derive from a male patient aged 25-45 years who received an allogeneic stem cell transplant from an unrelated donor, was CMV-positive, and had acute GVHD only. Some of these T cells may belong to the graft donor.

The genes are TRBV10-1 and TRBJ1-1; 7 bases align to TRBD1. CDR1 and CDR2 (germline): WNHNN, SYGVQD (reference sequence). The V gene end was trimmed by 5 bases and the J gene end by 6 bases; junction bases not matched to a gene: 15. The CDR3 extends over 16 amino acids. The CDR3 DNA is TGCGCCAGCAGTAAGACAGGGCCCAATAGCCATTCTGAAGCTTTCTTT. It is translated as CASSKTGPNSHSEAFF.

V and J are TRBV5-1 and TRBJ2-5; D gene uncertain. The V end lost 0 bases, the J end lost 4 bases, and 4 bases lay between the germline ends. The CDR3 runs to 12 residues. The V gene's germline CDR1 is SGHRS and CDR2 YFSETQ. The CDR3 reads CASSLALETQYF. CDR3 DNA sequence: TGCGCCAGCAGCTTGGCGTTAGAGACCCAGTACTTC.

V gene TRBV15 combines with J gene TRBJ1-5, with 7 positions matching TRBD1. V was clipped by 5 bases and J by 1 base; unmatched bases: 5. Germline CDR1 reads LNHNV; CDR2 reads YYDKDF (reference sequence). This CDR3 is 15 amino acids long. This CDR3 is CATSSEGASNQPQHF. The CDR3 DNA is TGTGCCACCAGCTCAGAGGGGGCAAGCAATCAGCCCCAGCATTTT. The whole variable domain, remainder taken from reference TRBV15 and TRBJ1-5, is DAMVIQNPRYQVTQFGKPVTLSCSQTLNHNVMYWYQQKSSQAPKLLFHYYDKDFNNEADTPDNFQSRRPNTSFCFLDIRSPGLGDTAMYLCATSSEGASNQPQHFGDGTRLSIL.

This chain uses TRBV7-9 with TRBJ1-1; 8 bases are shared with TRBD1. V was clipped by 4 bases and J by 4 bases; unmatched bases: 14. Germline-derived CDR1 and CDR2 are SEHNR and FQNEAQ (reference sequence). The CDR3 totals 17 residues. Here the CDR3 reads CASSSLRAWDRSTEAFF. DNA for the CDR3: TGTGCCAGCAGCTCCTTGCGGGCATGGGACAGGAGCACTGAAGCTTTCTTT.

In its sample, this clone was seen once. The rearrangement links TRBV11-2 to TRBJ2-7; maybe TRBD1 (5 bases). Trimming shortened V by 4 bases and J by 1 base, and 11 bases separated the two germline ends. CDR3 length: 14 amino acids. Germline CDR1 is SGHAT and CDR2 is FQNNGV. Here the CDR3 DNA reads TGTGCCAGCAGCTCCACAGGTGGATCCTACGAGCAGTACTTC. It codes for CASSSTGGSYEQYF.

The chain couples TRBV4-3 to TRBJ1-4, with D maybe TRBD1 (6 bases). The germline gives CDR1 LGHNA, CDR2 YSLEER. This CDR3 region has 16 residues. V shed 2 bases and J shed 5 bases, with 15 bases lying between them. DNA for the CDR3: TGCGCCAGCAGCCAACGCGCAGGGGCTACGAATGAAAAACTGTTTTTT. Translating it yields CASSQRAGATNEKLFF.

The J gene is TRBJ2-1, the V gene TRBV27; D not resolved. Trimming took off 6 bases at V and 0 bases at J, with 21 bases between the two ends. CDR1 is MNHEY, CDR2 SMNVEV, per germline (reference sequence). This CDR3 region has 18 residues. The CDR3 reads CASRSLEVTTGSYNEQFF. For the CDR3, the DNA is TGTGCCAGCAGAAGTCTAGAGGTCACGACCGGCTCCTACAATGAGCAGTTCTTC.

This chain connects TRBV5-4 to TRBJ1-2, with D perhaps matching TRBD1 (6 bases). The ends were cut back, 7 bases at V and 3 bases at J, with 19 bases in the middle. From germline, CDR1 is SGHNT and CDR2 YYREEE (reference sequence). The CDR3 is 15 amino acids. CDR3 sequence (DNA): TGTGCCAGCGGCCACCTCCGGGAGGGGGACTATGGCTACACCTTC. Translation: CASGHLREGDYGYTF.

CDR3 nucleotide sequence: TGCGCCAGCAGCCAAGATAACACAGGAGGCTACACCTTC. It encodes CASSQDNTGGYTF. The V call is TRBV4-1, the J call TRBJ1-2, with TRBD1 as a possible D gene (5 bases). There are 13 residues in the CDR3. CDR1 and CDR2 from the germline V gene are MGHRA and YSYEKL. The ends were cut back, 0 bases at V and 8 bases at J, with 10 bases in the middle.

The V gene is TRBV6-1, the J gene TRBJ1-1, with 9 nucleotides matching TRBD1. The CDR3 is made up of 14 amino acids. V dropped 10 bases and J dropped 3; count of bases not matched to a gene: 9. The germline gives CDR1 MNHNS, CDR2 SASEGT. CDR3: CATDTGQGHTEAFF. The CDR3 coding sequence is TGTGCCACTGATACGGGACAGGGCCACACTGAAGCTTTCTTT.

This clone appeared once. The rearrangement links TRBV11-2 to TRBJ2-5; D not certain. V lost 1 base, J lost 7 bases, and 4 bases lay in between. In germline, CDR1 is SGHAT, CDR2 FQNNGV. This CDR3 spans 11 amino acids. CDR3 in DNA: TGTGCCAGCAGCTTAGCCGGGACCCAGTACTTC. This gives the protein CASSLAGTQYF.

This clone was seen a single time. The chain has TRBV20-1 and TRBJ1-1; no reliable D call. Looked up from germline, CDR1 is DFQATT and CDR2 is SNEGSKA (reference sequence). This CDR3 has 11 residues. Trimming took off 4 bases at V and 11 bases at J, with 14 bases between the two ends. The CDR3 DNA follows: TGCAGTGCTAAAAAAGGAGAGCGGGCTTTCTTT. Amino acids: CSAKKGERAFF.

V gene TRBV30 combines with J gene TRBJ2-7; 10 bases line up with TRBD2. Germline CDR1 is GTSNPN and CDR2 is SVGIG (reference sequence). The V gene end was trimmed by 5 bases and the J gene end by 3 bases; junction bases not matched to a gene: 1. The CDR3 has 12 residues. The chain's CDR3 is CAWGLAVYEQYF. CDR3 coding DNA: TGTGCCTGGGGACTAGCGGTCTACGAGCAGTACTTC.

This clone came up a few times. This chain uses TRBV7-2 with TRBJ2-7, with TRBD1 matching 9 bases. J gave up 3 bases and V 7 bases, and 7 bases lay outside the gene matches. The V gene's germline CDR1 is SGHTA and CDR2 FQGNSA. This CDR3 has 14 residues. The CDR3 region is CASTLLGQGYEQYF. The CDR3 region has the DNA TGTGCCAGCACCCTTCTGGGACAGGGCTACGAGCAGTACTTC.

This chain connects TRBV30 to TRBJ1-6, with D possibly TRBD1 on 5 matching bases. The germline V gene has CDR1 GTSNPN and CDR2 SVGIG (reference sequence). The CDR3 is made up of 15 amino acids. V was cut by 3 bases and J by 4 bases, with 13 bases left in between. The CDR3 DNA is TGTGCCTGGAGGCCTGGCGGGACGTATAATTCACCCCTCCACTTT. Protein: CAWRPGGTYNSPLHF.

CDR3 region: CASSVGGSSSYEQYF. Written as DNA, the CDR3 is TGTGCCAGCAGCGTAGGCGGCAGCAGCTCCTACGAGCAGTACTTC. The V call is TRBV9, the J call TRBJ2-7, with no clear D. Germline CDR1 reads SGDLS; CDR2 reads YYNGEE. The CDR3 totals 15 residues. The germline V and J ends were trimmed by 0 bases and 0 bases, with 10 bases remaining between them. Supplemented by reference TRBV9 and TRBJ2-7, the full variable domain reads DSGVTQTPKHLITATGQRVTLRCSPRSGDLSVYWYQQSLDQGLQFLIQYYNGEERAKGNILERFSAQQFPDLHSELNLSSLELGDSALYFCASSVGGSSSYEQYFGPGTRLTVT.

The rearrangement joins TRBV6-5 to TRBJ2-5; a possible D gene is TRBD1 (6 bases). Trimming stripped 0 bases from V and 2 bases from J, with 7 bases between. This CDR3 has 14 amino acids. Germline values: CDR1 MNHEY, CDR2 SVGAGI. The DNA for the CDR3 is TGTGCCAGCAGTTACTCGAGGGGGCAAGAGACCCAGTACTTC. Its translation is CASSYSRGQETQYF.

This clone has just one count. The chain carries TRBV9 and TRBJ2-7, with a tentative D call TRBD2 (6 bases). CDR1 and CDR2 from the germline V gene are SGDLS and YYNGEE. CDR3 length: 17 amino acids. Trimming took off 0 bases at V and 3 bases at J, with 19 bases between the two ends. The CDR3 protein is CASSVGEEVAVVYEQYF. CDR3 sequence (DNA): TGTGCCAGCAGCGTAGGGGAGGAAGTGGCGGTTGTCTACGAGCAGTACTTC.

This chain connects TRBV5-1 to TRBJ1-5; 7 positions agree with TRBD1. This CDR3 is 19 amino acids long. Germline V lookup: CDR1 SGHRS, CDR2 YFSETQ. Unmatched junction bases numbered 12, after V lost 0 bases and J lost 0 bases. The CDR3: CASSLALWTGDYSNQPQHF. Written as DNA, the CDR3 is TGCGCCAGCAGCTTGGCATTATGGACAGGAGATTATAGCAATCAGCCCCAGCATTTT.

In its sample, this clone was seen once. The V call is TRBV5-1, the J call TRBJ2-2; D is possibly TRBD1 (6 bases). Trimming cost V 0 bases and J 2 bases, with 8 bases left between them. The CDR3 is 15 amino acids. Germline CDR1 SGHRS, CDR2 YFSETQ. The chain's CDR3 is CASSLGDKNTGELFF. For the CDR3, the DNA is TGCGCCAGCAGCTTGGGGGACAAAAACACCGGGGAGCTGTTTTTT.

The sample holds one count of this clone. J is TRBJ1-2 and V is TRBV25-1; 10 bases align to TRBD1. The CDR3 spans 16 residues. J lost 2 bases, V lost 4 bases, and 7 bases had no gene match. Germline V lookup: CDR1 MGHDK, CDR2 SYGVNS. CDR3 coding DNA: TGTGCCAGCAGTGCACCGGGACAGGGGTCAAACTATGGCTACACCTTC. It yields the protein CASSAPGQGSNYGYTF.